This T cell receptor beta chain is drawn from a study of T cell changes during pregnancy in multiple sclerosis. The repertoire was sequenced with immunoSEQ multiplex PCR; TCRdb's copy has only in-frame clones and lacks some. The table has about 59,000 clones, approximately 90% seen once. Sequencing was carried out using peripheral blood from another person, used as feeder cells. The clonotype was recovered from a human donor whose cells served as feeder cells for cultures in a pregnancy study.

The chain's CDR3 is CASMNRVNTEAFF. The CDR3 DNA follows: TGCGCCAGCATGAACAGGGTGAACACTGAAGCTTTCTTT. The chain employs TRBV10-2 and TRBJ1-1, with D tentatively TRBD1 (6 bases). Germline CDR1 and CDR2: WSHSY and SAAADI. Trimming removed 7 bases from V and 0 bases from J, with 9 bases in between. The CDR3 extends over 13 amino acids.